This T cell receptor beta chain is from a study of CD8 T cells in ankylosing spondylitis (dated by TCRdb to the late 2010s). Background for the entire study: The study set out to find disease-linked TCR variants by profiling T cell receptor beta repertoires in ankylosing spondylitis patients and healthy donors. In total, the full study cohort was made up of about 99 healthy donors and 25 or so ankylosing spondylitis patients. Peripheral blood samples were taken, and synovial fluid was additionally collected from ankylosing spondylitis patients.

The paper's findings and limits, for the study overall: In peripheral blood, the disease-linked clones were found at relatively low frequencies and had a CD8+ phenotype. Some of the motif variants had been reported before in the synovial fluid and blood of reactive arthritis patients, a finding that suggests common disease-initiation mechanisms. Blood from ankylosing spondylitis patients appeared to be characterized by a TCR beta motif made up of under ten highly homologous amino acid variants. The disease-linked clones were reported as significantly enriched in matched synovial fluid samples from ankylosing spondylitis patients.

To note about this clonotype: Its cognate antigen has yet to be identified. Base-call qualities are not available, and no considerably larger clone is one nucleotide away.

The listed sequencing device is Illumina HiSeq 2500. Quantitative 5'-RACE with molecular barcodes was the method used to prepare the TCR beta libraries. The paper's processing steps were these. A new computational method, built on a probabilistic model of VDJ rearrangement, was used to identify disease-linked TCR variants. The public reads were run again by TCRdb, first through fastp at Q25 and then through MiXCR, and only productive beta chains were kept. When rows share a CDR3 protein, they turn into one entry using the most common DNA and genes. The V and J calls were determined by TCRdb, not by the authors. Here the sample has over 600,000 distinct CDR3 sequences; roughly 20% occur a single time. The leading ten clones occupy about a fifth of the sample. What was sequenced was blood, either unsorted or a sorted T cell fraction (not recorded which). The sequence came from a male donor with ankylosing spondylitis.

The bases are TGTGCCAGCAGCCGCCAACCAGGGGGTCCTAATGAAGCTTTCTTT. Its protein product is CASSRQPGGPNEAFF. The rearranged segments are TRBV7-3 and TRBJ1-1; 7 junctional bases match TRBD1. In the germline V gene, CDR1 corresponds to SGHTA and CDR2 to FQGTGA. Inclusive of the bounding cysteine and phenylalanine, the CDR3 is 15 residues long. Only the CDR3 region is kept as DNA, spanning 45 bases read in frame from base 1. V is cut back by 5 bases and J by 7 bases, with 13 bases in the junction unmatched.